The T cell receptor beta chain described here comes from a study of cytomegalovirus exposure and HLA in healthy donors. The PCR used 60 Vbeta and 13 Jbeta primers. Produced via immunoSEQ multiplex PCR; TCRdb's table is partial and in-frame only. The sample records over 150,000 clones, 85% being singletons. As regards this clone: Its target is unknown.

The germline V gene encodes CDR1 SGHRS and CDR2 YFSETQ. V was trimmed by 1 base and J by 2 bases, leaving 9 bases between them. The CDR3 covers 14 residues. Study results and caveats: A later examination showed that TCR association rates differed by HLA locus, with DRB1 most and HLA-C fewest.

The TCR was taken from a boy younger than 10 in good health and CMV-seronegative. The material sequenced was PBMCs. The gene calls are TRBV5-1 and TRBJ1-1; D ambiguous. CDR3 protein: CASSLRSSNTEAFF. DNA for the CDR3: TGCGCCAGCAGCTTGAGGAGCAGCAACACTGAAGCTTTCTTT.